The present entry profiles one TCR beta chain with its context. Germline loops: CDR1 ENHRY, CDR2 SYGVKD. The CDR3 has 16 residues. J lost 0 bases, V lost 2 bases, and 7 bases had no gene match. The entry originates in a study of control samples from healthy donors and cancer patients. Data came from immunoSEQ multiplex PCR; TCRdb stores just in-frame clones and leaves some out. The profile covers fewer than 100,000 clones, with around 80% appearing a single time and roughly 2% taken by the ten largest. The material sequenced was blood. The chain employs TRBV10-3 and TRBJ2-7; 7 nucleotides agree with TRBD2. The sequence came from a man aged 55 to 70 in good health. The CDR3 reads CAISEGGGHPSYEQYF. The CDR3 DNA sequence: TGTGCCATCAGTGAGGGGGGGGGTCACCCCTCCTACGAGCAGTACTTC.